The 6 T cell receptor beta chains below all came from one sample that was sequenced in a study of blood T cell repertoires in COVID-19. The protocol was immunoSEQ multiplex PCR, while the TCRdb copy is restricted to in-frame clones and leaves out a portion. The table includes roughly 26,000 clones, around 82% detected once. The source material was peripheral blood. The receptors stem from a human donor in a cohort sampled during active COVID-19.

In its sample, this clone was seen once. The chain carries TRBV7-3 and TRBJ1-1; 11 bases match TRBD1. Germline CDR1 reads SGHTA; CDR2 reads FQGTGA. The CDR3 is 15 amino acids. V dropped 5 bases and J dropped 3; count of bases not matched to a gene: 5. In nucleotides, the CDR3 is TGTGCCAGCAGCAGGGACAGGGGGACATACACTGAAGCTTTCTTT. This encodes CASSRDRGTYTEAFF.

The chain couples TRBV5-6 to TRBJ2-7, with TRBD2 matching over 12 bases. The CDR3 length is 17 residues. V was pared by 3 bases and J by 1 base, with 8 bases of the junction left unmatched. Germline CDR1 and CDR2: SGHDT and YYEEEE. CDR3 in DNA: TGTGCCAGCAGCTCCTACTCTAGCGGGAGGGGATCCTACGAGCAGTACTTC. Translating gives CASSSYSSGRGSYEQYF.

The V gene is TRBV19, the J gene TRBJ2-5; TRBD2 is a possible D gene (6 bases). Trimming took 4 bases from V and 2 from J, leaving 14 bases between them. Looked up from germline, CDR1 is LNHDA and CDR2 is SQIVND (reference sequence). The CDR3 sequence is 15 residues long. The CDR3 DNA reads TGTGCCAGTAGTACACGGAGGGTGGGGCAAGAGACCCAGTACTTC. It translates to CASSTRRVGQETQYF.

Written as DNA, the CDR3 is TGTGCCAGCAGCTTGGGACTAGCGGGACGGGGAAACATTCAGTACTTC. Translating it yields CASSLGLAGRGNIQYF. The chain employs TRBV5-4 and TRBJ2-4, with 11 bases identical to TRBD2. The CDR3 extends over 16 amino acids. J gave up 6 bases and V 0 bases, and 5 bases lay outside the gene matches. Germline-derived CDR1 and CDR2 are SGHNT and YYREEE (reference sequence). The full variable domain, its missing parts supplied by reference TRBV5-4 and TRBJ2-4, is ETGVTQSPTHLIKTRGQQVTLRCSSQSGHNTVSWYQQALGQGPQFIFQYYREEENGRGNFPPRFSGLQFPNYSSELNVNALELDDSALYLCASSLGLAGRGNIQYFGAGTRLSVL.

The chain carries TRBV7-9 and TRBJ2-3; no firm D call. Germline assignment: CDR1 SEHNR and CDR2 FQNEAQ (reference sequence). CDR3 length equals 14 residues. V was shortened by 1 base and J by 2 bases, with 7 bases between the two germline ends. CDR3 region: CASSLVADTDTQYF. CDR3 sequence (DNA): TGTGCCAGCAGCTTAGTCGCAGACACAGATACGCAGTATTTT.

This clone was detected only once. This chain connects TRBV18 to TRBJ2-1; 8 bases align to TRBD1. V was clipped by 2 bases and J by 6 bases; unmatched bases: 6. Germline V gene data show CDR1 as KGHSH and CDR2 as LQKENI. The CDR3 totals 15 residues. The chain's CDR3 is CASSPDLQGGNEQFF. CDR3 sequence (DNA): TGTGCCAGCTCACCAGACCTACAGGGGGGCAATGAGCAGTTCTTC.